This entry lists 6 T cell receptor beta chains sequenced from one sample in a study of T-cell reconstitution after alpha-beta-depleted transplantation in children. Unique molecular identifiers were used in preparing the TCRbeta library. TCRdb re-derived calls from the PCR reads in MiXCR, one entry per CDR3 protein. Here the sample spans hundreds of thousands of distinct CDR3 sequences, 10% being singletons. This sample comprised PBMCs, obtained before TCRalphabeta/CD19-depleted stem cell transplant. The receptors stem from a boy under three years old with acute myeloid leukemia, due to receive a stem cell transplant.

Notes on this clonotype: A junction end diverges from the germline sequence, so it may reflect a read error. V and J are TRBV7-7 and TRBJ2-2; 9 positions agree with TRBD1. CDR1 SSHAT and CDR2 FNYEAQ come from the germline V gene (reference sequence). The CDR3 is 14 amino acids. As DNA, the CDR3 is TGTGCTAGCAGCTGGGGACAGGGATCCGGGGAGCTGTTTTTT. Translation: CASSWGQGSGELFF.

This clonotype has at least ten counts. The rearrangement joins TRBV10-3 to TRBJ2-5; tentatively, D is TRBD1 or TRBD2 (5 bases each). The CDR3 length is 17 residues. CDR1 is ENHRY and CDR2 is SYGVKD in the germline V gene. The ends were cut back, 0 bases at V and 3 bases at J, with 17 bases in the middle. The CDR3 DNA is TGTGCCATCAGTGAGTCGCTCCGAGGTCAGGGAGAAGAGACCCAGTACTTC. Its protein is CAISESLRGQGEETQYF.

The sample holds many counts of this clonotype. This chain links TRBV5-6 with TRBJ2-3; 8 bases fit TRBD1. Unmatched junction bases numbered 2, after V lost 4 bases and J lost 4 bases. The CDR3 runs 13 residues. CDR1 is SGHDT and CDR2 is YYEEEE in the germline V gene. CDR3 loop: CASSGDRPDTQYF. The CDR3 DNA sequence: TGTGCCAGCAGCGGGGACAGGCCAGATACGCAGTATTTT. Full variable domain (rest looked up from reference TRBV5-6 and TRBJ2-3): DAGVTQSPTHLIKTRGQQVTLRCSPKSGHDTVSWYQQALGQGPQFIFQYYEEEERQRGNFPDRFSGHQFPNYSSELNVNALLLGDSALYLCASSGDRPDTQYFGPGTRLTVL.

This clonotype was counted at least ten times. The rearrangement links TRBV29-1 to TRBJ2-7; the D call may be TRBD1 or TRBD2 (5 bases each). Looked up from germline, CDR1 is SQVTM and CDR2 is ANQGSEA. This CDR3 is 14 amino acids long. With 0 bases removed from V and 2 bases from J, the gap between germline ends came to 11 bases. The CDR3, as DNA: TGCAGCGTTGAAGATCTCCGGGACCCCTACGAGCAGTACTTC. Translation gives CSVEDLRDPYEQYF.

This clonotype was detected ten times or more. This sequence joins TRBV10-3 and TRBJ2-3; no clear D gene. Trimming shortened V by 5 bases and J by 0 bases, and 9 bases separated the two germline ends. Germline values: CDR1 ENHRY, CDR2 SYGVKD. The CDR3 is 14 amino acids. The CDR3 region has the DNA TGTGCCATCAGTTTTGGCCGGAGCACAGATACGCAGTATTTT. This encodes CAISFGRSTDTQYF.

This clonotype showed up many times. The genes are TRBV15 and TRBJ2-4; D is possibly TRBD1 (5 bases). Germline CDR1 reads LNHNV; CDR2 reads YYDKDF (reference sequence). The CDR3 consists of 16 residues. Trimming took 8 bases from V and 0 from J, leaving 17 bases between them. CDR3 sequence: CATAPPGFLAKNIQYF. The CDR3 nucleotides are TGTGCCACCGCCCCTCCAGGGTTTCTAGCCAAAAACATTCAGTACTTC.